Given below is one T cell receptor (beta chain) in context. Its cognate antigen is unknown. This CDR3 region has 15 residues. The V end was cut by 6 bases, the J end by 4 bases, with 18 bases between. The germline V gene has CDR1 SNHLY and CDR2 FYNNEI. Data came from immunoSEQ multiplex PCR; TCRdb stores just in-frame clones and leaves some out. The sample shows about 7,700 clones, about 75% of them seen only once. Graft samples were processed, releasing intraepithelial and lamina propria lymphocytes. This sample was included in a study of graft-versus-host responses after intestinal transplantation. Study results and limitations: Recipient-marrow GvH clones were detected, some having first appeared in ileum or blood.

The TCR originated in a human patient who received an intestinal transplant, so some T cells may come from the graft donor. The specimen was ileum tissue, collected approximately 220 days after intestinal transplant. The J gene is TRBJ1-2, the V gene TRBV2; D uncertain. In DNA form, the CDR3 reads TGTGCCAGCAGCGCACAGCCGCGACCCTTCTATGGCTACACCTTC. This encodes CASSAQPRPFYGYTF.